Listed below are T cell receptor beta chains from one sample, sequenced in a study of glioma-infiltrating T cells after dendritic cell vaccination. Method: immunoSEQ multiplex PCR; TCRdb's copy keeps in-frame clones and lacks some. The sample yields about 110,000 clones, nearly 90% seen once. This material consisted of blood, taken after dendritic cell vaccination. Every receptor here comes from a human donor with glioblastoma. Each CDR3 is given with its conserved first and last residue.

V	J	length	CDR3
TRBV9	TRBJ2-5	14	CASSPSSGWETQYF
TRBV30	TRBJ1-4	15	CAWTSRGTVGEKLFF
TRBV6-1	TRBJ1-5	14	CASSEGAGNQPQHF
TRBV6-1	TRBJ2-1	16	CASSEAQRGGLSEQFF
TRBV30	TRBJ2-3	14	CAWVDTGGTDTQYF
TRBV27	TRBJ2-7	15	CASSTGSAISYEQYF
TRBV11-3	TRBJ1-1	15	CASSPRTGIRTEAFF
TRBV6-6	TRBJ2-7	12	CASTRGQREQYF
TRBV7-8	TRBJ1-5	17	CASSLVPRGNSNQPQHF
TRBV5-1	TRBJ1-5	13	CASSYGDNQPQHF